The rows below give T cell receptor beta chains drawn from one sample of a study of blood T cell repertoires in COVID-19. Repertoires were generated with immunoSEQ multiplex PCR, while TCRdb's copy carries only in-frame clones and drops some. The data show about 200,000 clones, over 85% seen once. The specimen sequenced was PBMCs or T cells enriched from blood (not recorded which). The receptors stem from a woman aged 30 to 39 with acute COVID-19. Both conserved end residues are part of each CDR3. Fields, in order: V gene, D gene, J gene, clone size, CDR3 DNA, CDR3 protein. A D gene is named only where the DNA matches it firmly. Clone sizes are given selectively: once, few, many, or a class where the clone is expanded.

v_gene: TRBV5-4; d_gene: -; j_gene: TRBJ1-3; abundance: few; CDR3nt: TGTGCCAGCAGCTTGGGTTACGGCTCTGGAAACACCATATATTTT; CDR3aa: CASSLGYGSGNTIYF
v_gene: TRBV20-1; d_gene: -; j_gene: TRBJ2-5; abundance: -; CDR3nt: TGCAGTGCTAGCGGGGAAGAGACCCAGTACTTC; CDR3aa: CSASGEETQYF
v_gene: TRBV5-5; d_gene: -; j_gene: TRBJ2-7; abundance: -; CDR3nt: TGTGCCAGCAGCTTGGAACAGCCTTACGAGCAGTACTTC; CDR3aa: CASSLEQPYEQYF
v_gene: TRBV4-1; d_gene: -; j_gene: TRBJ2-1; abundance: -; CDR3nt: TGCGCCAGCAGCCAACATCGGGAGATCAATGAGCAGTTCTTC; CDR3aa: CASSQHREINEQFF
v_gene: TRBV24-1; d_gene: -; j_gene: TRBJ2-7; abundance: -; CDR3nt: TGTGCCACCAGTGATTCCGCCGGGGGATACGAGCAGTACTTC; CDR3aa: CATSDSAGGYEQYF
v_gene: TRBV5-1; d_gene: TRBD2; j_gene: TRBJ2-2; abundance: -; CDR3nt: TGCGCCAGCAGCTTGCCCAGGGGACTAGCGGGAACGAACACCGGGGAGCTGTTTTTT; CDR3aa: CASSLPRGLAGTNTGELFF
v_gene: TRBV5-1; d_gene: TRBD2; j_gene: TRBJ2-3; abundance: -; CDR3nt: TGCGCCAGCAGCCTGGGACTAGCGGGGGGGCTGTCAGATACGCAGTATTTT; CDR3aa: CASSLGLAGGLSDTQYF
v_gene: TRBV6-4; d_gene: -; j_gene: TRBJ1-1; abundance: -; CDR3nt: TGTGCCAGCAGTGACGGGCGGGGTAATGAAGCTTTCTTT; CDR3aa: CASSDGRGNEAFF
v_gene: TRBV19; d_gene: TRBD1; j_gene: TRBJ1-6; abundance: -; CDR3nt: TGTGCCACCTCCAGGGGGGCAACAAATAATTCACCCCTCCACTTT; CDR3aa: CATSRGATNNSPLHF
v_gene: TRBV5-5; d_gene: TRBD1; j_gene: TRBJ2-7; abundance: once; CDR3nt: TGTGCCAGCAGCGATCCGGGACAGGGGATCAGCGGCGAGCAGTACTTC; CDR3aa: CASSDPGQGISGEQYF
v_gene: TRBV10-1; d_gene: -; j_gene: TRBJ2-1; abundance: -; CDR3nt: TGCGCCAGCAGTGATACAAGCTACAATGAGCAGTTCTTC; CDR3aa: CASSDTSYNEQFF
v_gene: TRBV7-2; d_gene: TRBD1; j_gene: TRBJ2-2; abundance: -; CDR3nt: TGTGCCAGCAGCTTATCCCAGGGGGCAAACGGGGAGCTGTTTTTT; CDR3aa: CASSLSQGANGELFF
v_gene: TRBV11-2; d_gene: -; j_gene: TRBJ1-1; abundance: -; CDR3nt: TGTGCCAGCAGCGTACTTACAGGATTTAACACTGAAGCTTTCTTT; CDR3aa: CASSVLTGFNTEAFF
v_gene: TRBV4-1; d_gene: -; j_gene: TRBJ1-3; abundance: -; CDR3nt: TGCGCCAGCAGCCAAGGAGCGTATGGTCGGGACACCATAACAAACACCATATATTTT; CDR3aa: CASSQGAYGRDTITNTIYF
v_gene: TRBV6-6; d_gene: TRBD1; j_gene: TRBJ1-3; abundance: -; CDR3nt: TGTGCCAGCAGTCGGACGACAGGGGGCTTCTCTGGAAACACCATATATTTT; CDR3aa: CASSRTTGGFSGNTIYF
v_gene: TRBV29-1; d_gene: TRBD1; j_gene: TRBJ1-2; abundance: -; CDR3nt: TGCAGCGTTGCCCGACAGGGGAGCTATGGCTACACCTTC; CDR3aa: CSVARQGSYGYTF
v_gene: TRBV13; d_gene: -; j_gene: TRBJ1-1; abundance: -; CDR3nt: TGTGCCAGCAGCTTAGGGCAGAAGGAAGCTTTCTTT; CDR3aa: CASSLGQKEAFF
v_gene: TRBV28; d_gene: TRBD2; j_gene: TRBJ2-7; abundance: -; CDR3nt: TGTGCCAGCAGGTCAACCCGAGCGGGGATCTCCTACGAGCAGTACTTC; CDR3aa: CASRSTRAGISYEQYF
v_gene: TRBV2; d_gene: TRBD1; j_gene: TRBJ1-3; abundance: -; CDR3nt: TGTGCCAGCACTTGGAGACAGGGTGCAGGAAACACCATATATTTT; CDR3aa: CASTWRQGAGNTIYF
v_gene: TRBV7-6; d_gene: TRBD2; j_gene: TRBJ2-1; abundance: -; CDR3nt: TGTGCCAGCAGCCGGACTAGCGGGGGGGCCAGTGAAAATGAGCAGTTCTTC; CDR3aa: CASSRTSGGASENEQFF
v_gene: TRBV25-1; d_gene: -; j_gene: TRBJ2-6; abundance: -; CDR3nt: TGTGCCAGCAGAGGGCTAGCTTTTTCTGGGGCCAACGTCCTGACTTTC; CDR3aa: CASRGLAFSGANVLTF
v_gene: TRBV28; d_gene: -; j_gene: TRBJ1-6; abundance: -; CDR3nt: TGTGCCAGCAGTTTAATGGGGGCTGCCCGATCACCCCTCCACTTT; CDR3aa: CASSLMGAARSPLHF
v_gene: TRBV6-5; d_gene: -; j_gene: TRBJ2-2; abundance: -; CDR3nt: TGTGCCAGCAGTTCCCCGCGCCCGAACACCGGGGAGCTGTTTTTT; CDR3aa: CASSSPRPNTGELFF
v_gene: TRBV2; d_gene: -; j_gene: TRBJ1-6; abundance: -; CDR3nt: TGTGCCAGCAGTGCCACACGAGGGACCTATAATTCACCCCTCCACTTT; CDR3aa: CASSATRGTYNSPLHF
v_gene: TRBV5-1; d_gene: TRBD1; j_gene: TRBJ2-2; abundance: -; CDR3nt: TGCGCCAGCAGAAGACAGGGGGCGGACACCGGGGAGCTGTTTTTT; CDR3aa: CASRRQGADTGELFF
v_gene: TRBV5-1; d_gene: TRBD2; j_gene: TRBJ2-1; abundance: -; CDR3nt: TGCGCCAGCAGCTTGGGGACTAGCGGAGTTATCAATGAGCAGTTCTTC; CDR3aa: CASSLGTSGVINEQFF
v_gene: TRBV6-4; d_gene: -; j_gene: TRBJ2-2; abundance: once; CDR3nt: TGTGCCAGCAGTATAGAGGACACCGGGGAGCTGTTTTTT; CDR3aa: CASSIEDTGELFF
v_gene: TRBV4-2; d_gene: TRBD2; j_gene: TRBJ2-5; abundance: -; CDR3nt: TGTGCCAGCAGCCAAGAAATAGCGGGAGAGACCCAGTACTTC; CDR3aa: CASSQEIAGETQYF
v_gene: TRBV4-2; d_gene: TRBD1; j_gene: TRBJ2-7; abundance: -; CDR3nt: TGTGCCAGCAGTGCCCAGGGGGCCTACGAGCAGTACTTC; CDR3aa: CASSAQGAYEQYF
v_gene: TRBV5-1; d_gene: -; j_gene: TRBJ2-2; abundance: -; CDR3nt: TGCGCCAGCAGCCCCTCGGGGGGCTTCCCGAACACCGGGGAGCTGTTTTTT; CDR3aa: CASSPSGGFPNTGELFF
v_gene: TRBV7-9; d_gene: -; j_gene: TRBJ1-1; abundance: many; CDR3nt: TGTGCCAGCAGTCCAGGGTCGGCCACTGAAGCTTTCTTT; CDR3aa: CASSPGSATEAFF
v_gene: TRBV6-5; d_gene: -; j_gene: TRBJ1-2; abundance: -; CDR3nt: TGTGCCAGCATAAGCGGGACTAACTATGGCTACACCTTC; CDR3aa: CASISGTNYGYTF
v_gene: TRBV3-1/TRBV3-2; d_gene: -; j_gene: TRBJ2-3; abundance: -; CDR3nt: TGTGCCAGCAGTTTAAGCACAGATACGCAGTATTTT; CDR3aa: CASSLSTDTQYF
v_gene: TRBV4-3; d_gene: -; j_gene: TRBJ2-2; abundance: -; CDR3nt: TGCGCCAGCAGCCAAGTGGCAGGGGCTCGTACCGGGGAGCTGTTTTTT; CDR3aa: CASSQVAGARTGELFF
v_gene: TRBV6-5; d_gene: TRBD1; j_gene: TRBJ1-5; abundance: few; CDR3nt: TGTGCCAGCAGTTACCTCGGGACAGGGTTGGATCAGCCCCAGCATTTT; CDR3aa: CASSYLGTGLDQPQHF
v_gene: TRBV10-1; d_gene: -; j_gene: TRBJ2-2; abundance: -; CDR3nt: TGCGCCAGCAGCGAGGGGACATTGAACACCGGGGAGCTGTTTTTT; CDR3aa: CASSEGTLNTGELFF
v_gene: TRBV28; d_gene: -; j_gene: TRBJ1-4; abundance: -; CDR3nt: TGTGCCAGCAGAGACAGCAAACAGGCATTAAATGAAAAACTGTTTTTT; CDR3aa: CASRDSKQALNEKLFF
v_gene: TRBV7-2; d_gene: -; j_gene: TRBJ2-7; abundance: -; CDR3nt: TGTGCCAGCACTACCGGGACCTACGAGCAGTACTTC; CDR3aa: CASTTGTYEQYF
v_gene: TRBV7-6; d_gene: -; j_gene: TRBJ1-4; abundance: -; CDR3nt: TGTGCCACCGAGGCGGGTGAAAAACTGTTTTTT; CDR3aa: CATEAGEKLFF
v_gene: TRBV27; d_gene: -; j_gene: TRBJ1-3; abundance: few; CDR3nt: TGTGCCAGCAGTCCACAGGGCAGCTCTGGAAACACCATATATTTT; CDR3aa: CASSPQGSSGNTIYF
v_gene: TRBV7-2; d_gene: -; j_gene: TRBJ1-2; abundance: -; CDR3nt: TGTGCCAGCACCCCGCCCGGACAGAACTATGGCTACACCTTC; CDR3aa: CASTPPGQNYGYTF
v_gene: TRBV7-7; d_gene: -; j_gene: TRBJ2-5; abundance: -; CDR3nt: TGTGCCAGCAGCTCCGGGGGTTTTAAAGAGACCCAGTACTTC; CDR3aa: CASSSGGFKETQYF
v_gene: TRBV6-6; d_gene: TRBD1; j_gene: TRBJ2-4; abundance: -; CDR3nt: TGTGCCAGCAGTCCTACAGGGGACGGAAATCCCAAAAACATTCAGTACTTC; CDR3aa: CASSPTGDGNPKNIQYF
v_gene: TRBV18; d_gene: -; j_gene: TRBJ1-1; abundance: -; CDR3nt: TGTGCCAGCTCACCACAGGGGGACATGAACACTGAAGCTTTCTTT; CDR3aa: CASSPQGDMNTEAFF
v_gene: TRBV4-1; d_gene: TRBD2; j_gene: TRBJ2-7; abundance: -; CDR3nt: TGCGCCAGCAGCCCCCGGGAGGGATACTACTACGAGCAGTACTTC; CDR3aa: CASSPREGYYYEQYF
v_gene: TRBV6-5; d_gene: TRBD1; j_gene: TRBJ1-3; abundance: -; CDR3nt: TGTGCCAGCAGAGACCGGGACAGGTCTGGAAACACCATATATTTT; CDR3aa: CASRDRDRSGNTIYF
v_gene: TRBV3-1/TRBV3-2; d_gene: -; j_gene: TRBJ1-1; abundance: -; CDR3nt: TGTGCCAGCAGCCAATGGGCAAACACTGAAGCTTTCTTT; CDR3aa: CASSQWANTEAFF
v_gene: TRBV29-1; d_gene: TRBD1; j_gene: TRBJ1-3; abundance: -; CDR3nt: TGCAGCGTTGAAGGACAGGGAAGTTTGGCGAACACCATATATTTT; CDR3aa: CSVEGQGSLANTIYF
v_gene: TRBV30; d_gene: -; j_gene: TRBJ1-5; abundance: -; CDR3nt: TGTGCCTGGAGTGAGGGCAGGGGTCAGCCCCAGCATTTT; CDR3aa: CAWSEGRGQPQHF
v_gene: TRBV5-8; d_gene: -; j_gene: TRBJ1-5; abundance: -; CDR3nt: TGTGCCAGCAGCTTGGCTGGGAGAGACAATCAGCCCCAGCATTTT; CDR3aa: CASSLAGRDNQPQHF
v_gene: TRBV2; d_gene: TRBD1; j_gene: TRBJ1-2; abundance: -; CDR3nt: TGTGCCAGTAACGAGGGGGCCTATGGCTACACCTTC; CDR3aa: CASNEGAYGYTF
v_gene: TRBV5-1; d_gene: -; j_gene: TRBJ1-3; abundance: -; CDR3nt: TGCGCCAGCAGCTTGCAACAGGTTATCTCTGGAAACACCATATATTTT; CDR3aa: CASSLQQVISGNTIYF
v_gene: TRBV10-3; d_gene: TRBD2; j_gene: TRBJ2-7; abundance: -; CDR3nt: TGTGCCATCAATCGACTAGCGGGGGGCGGGCAGTACTTC; CDR3aa: CAINRLAGGGQYF
v_gene: TRBV24-1; d_gene: TRBD1; j_gene: TRBJ1-5; abundance: -; CDR3nt: TGTGCCACCAGTGATTCAGGGGGCGGAAATCAGCCCCAGCATTTT; CDR3aa: CATSDSGGGNQPQHF